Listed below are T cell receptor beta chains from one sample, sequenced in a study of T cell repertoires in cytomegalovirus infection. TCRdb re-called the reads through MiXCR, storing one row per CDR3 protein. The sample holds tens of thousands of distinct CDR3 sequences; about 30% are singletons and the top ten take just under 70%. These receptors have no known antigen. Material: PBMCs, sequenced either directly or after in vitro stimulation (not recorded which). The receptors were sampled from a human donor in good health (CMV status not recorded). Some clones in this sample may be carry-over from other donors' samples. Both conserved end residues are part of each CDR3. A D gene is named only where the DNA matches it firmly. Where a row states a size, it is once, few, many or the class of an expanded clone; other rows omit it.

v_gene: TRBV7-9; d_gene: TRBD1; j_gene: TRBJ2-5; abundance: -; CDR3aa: CASSPGTGVEETQYF; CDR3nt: TGTGCCAGCAGCCCCGGGACAGGGGTTGAGGAGACCCAGTACTTC
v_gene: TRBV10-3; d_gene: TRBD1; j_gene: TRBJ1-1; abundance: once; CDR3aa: CAISAYDRGGTEAFF; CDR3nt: TGTGCCATCAGTGCCTATGACAGGGGAGGGACTGAAGCTTTCTTT
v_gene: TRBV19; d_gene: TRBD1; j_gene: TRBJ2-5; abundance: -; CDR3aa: CASSLGGAPETQYF; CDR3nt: TGTGCCAGTAGTCTAGGGGGCGCCCCAGAGACCCAGTACTTC
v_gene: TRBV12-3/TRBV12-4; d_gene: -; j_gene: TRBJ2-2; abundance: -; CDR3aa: CASSFAVRTGELFF; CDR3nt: TGTGCCAGCAGTTTTGCCGTACGGACCGGGGAGCTGTTTTTT
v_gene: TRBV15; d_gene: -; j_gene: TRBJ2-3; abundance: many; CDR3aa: CATSRGLGSGDTQYF; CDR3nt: TGTGCCACCAGCAGAGGCCTAGGGAGTGGAGATACGCAGTATTTT
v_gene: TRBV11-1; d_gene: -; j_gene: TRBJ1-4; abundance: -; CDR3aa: CASSKTIQDNEKLFF; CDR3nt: TGTGCCAGCAGCAAAACTATCCAGGACAATGAAAAACTGTTTTTT
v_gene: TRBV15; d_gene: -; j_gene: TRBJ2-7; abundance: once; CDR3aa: CATSRDLVAEQYF; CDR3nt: TGTGCCACCAGCAGAGATTTGGTCGCCGAGCAGTACTTC
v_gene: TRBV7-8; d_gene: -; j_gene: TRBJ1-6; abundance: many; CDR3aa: CASSFGWGNSPLHF; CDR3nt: TGTGCCAGCAGTTTTGGCTGGGGGAATTCACCCCTCCACTTT
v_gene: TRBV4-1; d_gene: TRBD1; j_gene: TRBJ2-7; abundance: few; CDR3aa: CASSHPKGTDRGREQYF; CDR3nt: TGCGCCAGCAGCCACCCTAAGGGGACCGACAGGGGACGCGAGCAGTACTTC
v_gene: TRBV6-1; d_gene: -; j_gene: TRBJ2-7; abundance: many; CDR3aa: CASSGQPTYEQYF; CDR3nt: TGTGCCAGCAGTGGACAGCCTACCTACGAGCAGTACTTC
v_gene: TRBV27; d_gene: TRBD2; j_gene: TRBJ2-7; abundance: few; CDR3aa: CASSLAISREYEQYF; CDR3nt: TGTGCCAGCAGTTTAGCCATATCGCGGGAGTACGAGCAGTACTTC
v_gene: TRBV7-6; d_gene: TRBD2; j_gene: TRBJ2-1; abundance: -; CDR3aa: CASSLPRAGALGNEQFF; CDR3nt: TGTGCCAGCAGCTTGCCAAGGGCGGGAGCTTTAGGGAATGAGCAGTTCTTC
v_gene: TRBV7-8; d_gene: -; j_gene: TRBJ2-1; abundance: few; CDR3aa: CASSLSSASYNEQFF; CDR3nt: TGTGCCAGCAGCTTATCGAGCGCCTCCTACAATGAGCAGTTCTTC
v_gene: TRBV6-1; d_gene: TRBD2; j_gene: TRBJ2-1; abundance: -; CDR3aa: CASSDLAGGQWDNEQFF; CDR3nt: TGTGCCAGCAGTGATCTAGCGGGGGGGCAGTGGGACAATGAGCAGTTCTTC
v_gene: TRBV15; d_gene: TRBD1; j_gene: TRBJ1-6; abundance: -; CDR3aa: CATSRLDRGDSPLHF; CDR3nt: TGTGCCACCAGCAGGCTTGACAGGGGGGATTCACCCCTCCACTTT
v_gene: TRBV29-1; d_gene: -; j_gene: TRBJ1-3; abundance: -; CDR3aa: CSVEAGRSGNTIYF; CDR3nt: TGCAGCGTTGAAGCAGGTCGCTCTGGAAACACCATATATTTT
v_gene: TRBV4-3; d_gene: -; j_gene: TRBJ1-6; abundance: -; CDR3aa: CASSQEWTELKSSYNSPLHF; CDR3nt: TGCGCCAGCAGCCAAGAATGGACAGAATTGAAAAGCTCCTATAATTCACCCCTCCACTTT
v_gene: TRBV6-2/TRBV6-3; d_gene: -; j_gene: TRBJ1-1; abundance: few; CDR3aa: CASSYPYTEAFF; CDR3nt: TGTGCCAGCAGTTACCCCTACACTGAAGCTTTCTTT
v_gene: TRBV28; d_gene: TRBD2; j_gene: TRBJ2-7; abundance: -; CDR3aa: CASSFGTSGSYEQYF; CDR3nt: TGTGCCAGCAGTTTTGGGACTAGCGGCTCCTACGAGCAGTACTTC
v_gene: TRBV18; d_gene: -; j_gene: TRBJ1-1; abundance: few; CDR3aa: CASTWGENTEAFF; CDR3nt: TGTGCCAGCACCTGGGGAGAGAACACTGAAGCTTTCTTT
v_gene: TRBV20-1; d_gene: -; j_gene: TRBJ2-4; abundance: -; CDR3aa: CVATLAKNIQYF; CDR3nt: TGCGTGGCTACACTAGCCAAAAACATTCAGTACTTC
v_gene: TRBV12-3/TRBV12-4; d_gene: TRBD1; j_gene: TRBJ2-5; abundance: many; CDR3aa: CASSIRQGIGTQYF; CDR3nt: TGTGCCAGCAGTATCAGACAGGGTATAGGGACCCAGTACTTC
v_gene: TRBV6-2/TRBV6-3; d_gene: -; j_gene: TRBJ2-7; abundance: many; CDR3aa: CASSVSYEQYF; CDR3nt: TGTGCCAGCAGCGTATCCTACGAGCAGTACTTC
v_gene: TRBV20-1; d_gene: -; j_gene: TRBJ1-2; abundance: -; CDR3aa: CSAAGATNYIVYTF; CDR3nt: TGCAGTGCTGCTGGGGCAACTAATTACATTGTCTACACCTTC
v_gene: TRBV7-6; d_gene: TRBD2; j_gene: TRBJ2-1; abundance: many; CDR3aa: CASSPGLGHAEQFF; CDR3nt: TGTGCCAGCAGCCCAGGACTAGGGCACGCTGAGCAGTTCTTC
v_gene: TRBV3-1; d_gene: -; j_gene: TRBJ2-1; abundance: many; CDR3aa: CASSQDPADRSYNEQFF; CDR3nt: TGTGCCAGCAGCCAAGATCCGGCGGATAGATCCTACAATGAGCAGTTCTTC
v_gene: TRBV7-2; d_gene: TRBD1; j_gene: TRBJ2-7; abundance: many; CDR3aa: CASSPTMTGSYEQYF; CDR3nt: TGTGCCAGCAGCCCGACAATGACAGGGTCCTACGAGCAGTACTTC
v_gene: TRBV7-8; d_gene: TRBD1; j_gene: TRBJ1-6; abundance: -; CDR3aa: CASSSKGGTGPYNSPLHF; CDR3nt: TGTGCCAGCAGCTCCAAGGGGGGGACAGGACCGTATAATTCACCCCTCCACTTT
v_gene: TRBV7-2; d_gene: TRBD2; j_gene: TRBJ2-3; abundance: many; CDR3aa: CASSLASGRGDTQYF; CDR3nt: TGTGCCAGCAGCTTAGCCAGCGGGAGGGGAGATACGCAGTATTTT
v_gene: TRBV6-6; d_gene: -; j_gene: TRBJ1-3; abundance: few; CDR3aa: CASSYSGATGGNTIYF; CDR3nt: TGTGCCAGCAGTTACTCTGGAGCAACCGGAGGAAACACCATATATTTT
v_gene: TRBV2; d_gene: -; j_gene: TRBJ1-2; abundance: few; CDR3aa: CASKREPWGPNYGYTF; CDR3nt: TGTGCCAGCAAAAGGGAGCCTTGGGGTCCTAACTATGGCTACACCTTC
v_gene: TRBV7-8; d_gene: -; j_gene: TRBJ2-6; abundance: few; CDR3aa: CASSLGSASSGANVLTF; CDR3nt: TGTGCCAGCAGCTTAGGAAGCGCCTCCTCTGGGGCCAACGTCCTGACTTTC
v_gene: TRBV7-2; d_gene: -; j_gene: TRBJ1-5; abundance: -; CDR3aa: CASSLRGGEGQQHF; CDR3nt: TGTGCCAGCAGCTTGAGAGGGGGGGAGGGTCAACAGCATTTT
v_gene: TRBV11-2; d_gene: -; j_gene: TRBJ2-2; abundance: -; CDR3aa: CASSLSTGLNTGELFF; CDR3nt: TGTGCCAGCAGCTTAAGTACGGGGTTAAACACCGGGGAGCTGTTTTTT
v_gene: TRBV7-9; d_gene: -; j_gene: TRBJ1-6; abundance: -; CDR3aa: CASSDHGRPLSPLHF; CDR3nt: TGTGCCAGCAGCGACCATGGACGGCCGCTTTCACCCCTCCACTTT
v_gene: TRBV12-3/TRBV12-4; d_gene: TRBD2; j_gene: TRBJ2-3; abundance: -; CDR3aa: CASSTRGLAGEDTQYF; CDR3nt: TGTGCCAGCAGTACAAGGGGGCTAGCGGGGGAAGATACGCAGTATTTT
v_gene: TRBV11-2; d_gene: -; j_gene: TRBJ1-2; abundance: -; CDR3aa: CASSFSGGRGSYGYTF; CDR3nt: TGTGCCAGCAGCTTTTCGGGGGGGAGAGGAAGCTATGGCTACACCTTC
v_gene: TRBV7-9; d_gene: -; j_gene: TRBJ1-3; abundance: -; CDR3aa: CASSSPTGPGNTIYF; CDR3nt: TGTGCCAGCAGCTCCCCAACAGGGCCTGGAAACACCATATATTTT
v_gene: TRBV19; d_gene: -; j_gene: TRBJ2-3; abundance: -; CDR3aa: CASSILRGPPSSTDTQYF; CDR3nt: TGTGCCAGTAGTATCCTCCGCGGGCCACCATCTAGCACAGATACGCAGTATTTT
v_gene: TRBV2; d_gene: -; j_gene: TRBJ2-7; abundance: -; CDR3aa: CASSARQANSYEQYF; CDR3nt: TGTGCCAGCAGTGCGCGACAGGCCAACTCCTACGAGCAGTACTTC
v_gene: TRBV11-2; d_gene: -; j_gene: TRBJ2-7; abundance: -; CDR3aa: CASSLGFSYEQYF; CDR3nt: TGTGCCAGCAGCTTAGGGTTCTCCTACGAGCAGTACTTC
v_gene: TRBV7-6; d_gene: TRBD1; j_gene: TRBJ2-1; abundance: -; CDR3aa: CASSSIRQGNEQFF; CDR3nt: TGTGCCAGCAGCTCCATTCGACAGGGCAATGAGCAGTTCTTC
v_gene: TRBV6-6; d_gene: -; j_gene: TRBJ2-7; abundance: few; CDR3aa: CASSYGGRDEQYF; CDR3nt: TGTGCCAGCAGTTACGGGGGGCGCGACGAGCAGTACTTC
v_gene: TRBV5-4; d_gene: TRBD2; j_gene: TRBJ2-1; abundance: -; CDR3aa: CASSQSGGGYNEQFF; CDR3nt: TGTGCCAGCAGCCAAAGCGGGGGAGGTTACAATGAGCAGTTCTTC
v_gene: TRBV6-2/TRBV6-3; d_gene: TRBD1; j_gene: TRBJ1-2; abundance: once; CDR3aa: CASSFDREYGYTF; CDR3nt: TGTGCCAGCAGTTTCGACAGGGAATATGGCTACACCTTC
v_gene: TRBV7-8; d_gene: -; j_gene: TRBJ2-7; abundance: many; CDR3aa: CASTLRDGQIPAYEQYF; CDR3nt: TGTGCCAGCACCCTTAGGGATGGACAGATCCCCGCCTACGAGCAGTACTTC
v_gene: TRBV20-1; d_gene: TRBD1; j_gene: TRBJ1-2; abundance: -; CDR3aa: CSASSAPGQAYGYTF; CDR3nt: TGCAGTGCTAGTAGTGCTCCGGGACAGGCCTATGGCTACACCTTC
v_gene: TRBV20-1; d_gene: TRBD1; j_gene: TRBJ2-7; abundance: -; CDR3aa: CSARTGSAYEQYF; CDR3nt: TGCAGTGCTAGGACAGGGTCGGCATACGAGCAGTACTTC
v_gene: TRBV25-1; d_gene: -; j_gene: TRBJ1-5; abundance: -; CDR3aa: CASSLRDAPQHF; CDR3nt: TGTGCCAGCAGTTTACGGGACGCGCCCCAGCATTTT